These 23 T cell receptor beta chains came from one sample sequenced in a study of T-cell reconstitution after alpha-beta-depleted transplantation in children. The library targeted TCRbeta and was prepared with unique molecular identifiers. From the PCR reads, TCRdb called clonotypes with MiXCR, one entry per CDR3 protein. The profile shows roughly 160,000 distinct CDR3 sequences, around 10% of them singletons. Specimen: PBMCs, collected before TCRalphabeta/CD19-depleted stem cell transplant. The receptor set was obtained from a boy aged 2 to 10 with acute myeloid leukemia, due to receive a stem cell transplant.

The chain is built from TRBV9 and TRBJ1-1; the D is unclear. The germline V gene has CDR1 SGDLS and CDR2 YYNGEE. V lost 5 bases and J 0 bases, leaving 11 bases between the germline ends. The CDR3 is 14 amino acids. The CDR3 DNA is TGTGCCAGCAGTCTTACTCACATGAACACTGAAGCTTTCTTT. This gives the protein CASSLTHMNTEAFF.

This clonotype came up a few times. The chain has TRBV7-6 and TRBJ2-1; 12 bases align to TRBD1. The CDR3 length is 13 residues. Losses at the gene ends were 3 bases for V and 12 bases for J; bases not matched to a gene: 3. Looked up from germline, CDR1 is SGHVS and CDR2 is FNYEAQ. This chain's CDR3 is CASSLGTGGGQFF. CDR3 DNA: TGTGCCAGCAGCTTGGGGACAGGGGGCGGGCAGTTCTTC. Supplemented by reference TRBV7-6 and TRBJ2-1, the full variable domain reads GAGVSQSPRYKVTKRGQDVALRCDPISGHVSLYWYRQALGQGPEFLTYFNYEAQQDKSGLPNDRFSAERPEGSISTLTIQRTEQRDSAMYRCASSLGTGGGQFFGPGTRLTVL.

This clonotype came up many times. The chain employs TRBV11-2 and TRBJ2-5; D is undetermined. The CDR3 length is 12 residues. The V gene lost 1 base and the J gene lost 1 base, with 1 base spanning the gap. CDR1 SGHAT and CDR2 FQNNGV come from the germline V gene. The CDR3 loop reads CASSLVQETQYF. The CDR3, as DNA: TGTGCCAGCAGCTTAGTCCAAGAGACCCAGTACTTC.

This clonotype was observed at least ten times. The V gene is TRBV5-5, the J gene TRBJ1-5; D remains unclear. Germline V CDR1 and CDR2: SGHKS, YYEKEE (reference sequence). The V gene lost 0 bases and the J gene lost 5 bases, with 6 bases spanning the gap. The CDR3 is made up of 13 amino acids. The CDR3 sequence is CASSLAPDQPQHF. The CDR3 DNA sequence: TGTGCCAGCAGCTTGGCCCCGGATCAGCCCCAGCATTTT.

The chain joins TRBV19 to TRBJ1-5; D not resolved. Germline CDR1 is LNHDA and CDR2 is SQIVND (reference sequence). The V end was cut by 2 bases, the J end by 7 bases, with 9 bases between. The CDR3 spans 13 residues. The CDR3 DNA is TGTGCCAGTAGTATACTCCCGACCCAGCCCCAGCATTTT. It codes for CASSILPTQPQHF.

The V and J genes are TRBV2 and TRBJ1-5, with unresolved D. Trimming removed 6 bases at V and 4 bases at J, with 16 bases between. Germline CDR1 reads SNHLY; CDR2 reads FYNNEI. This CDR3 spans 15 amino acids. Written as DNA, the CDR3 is TGTGCCAGCAGAGTAACAGAAGTAGGTAATCAGCCCCAGCATTTT. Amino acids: CASRVTEVGNQPQHF.

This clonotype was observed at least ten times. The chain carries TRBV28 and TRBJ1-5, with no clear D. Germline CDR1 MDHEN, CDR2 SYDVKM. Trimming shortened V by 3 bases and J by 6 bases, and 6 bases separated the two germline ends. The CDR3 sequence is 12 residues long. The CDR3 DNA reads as TGTGCCAGCAGTTTGTTGCCTCAGCCCCAGCATTTT. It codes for CASSLLPQPQHF.

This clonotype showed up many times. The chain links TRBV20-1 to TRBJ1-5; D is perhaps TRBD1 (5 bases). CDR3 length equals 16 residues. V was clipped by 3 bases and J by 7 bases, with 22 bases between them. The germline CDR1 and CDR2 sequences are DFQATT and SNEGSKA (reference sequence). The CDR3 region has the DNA TGCAGTGCTAGTCCCTTGGGGCGGAGGGAACGACAGCCCCAGCATTTT. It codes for CSASPLGRRERQPQHF.

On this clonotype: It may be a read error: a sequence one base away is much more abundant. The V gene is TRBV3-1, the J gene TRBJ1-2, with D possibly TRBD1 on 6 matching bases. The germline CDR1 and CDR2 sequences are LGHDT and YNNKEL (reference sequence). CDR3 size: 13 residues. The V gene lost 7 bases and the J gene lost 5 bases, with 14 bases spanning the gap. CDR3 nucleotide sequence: TGTGCCAGCAACCCGGGTACAGGGTATGGCTACACCTTC. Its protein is CASNPGTGYGYTF.

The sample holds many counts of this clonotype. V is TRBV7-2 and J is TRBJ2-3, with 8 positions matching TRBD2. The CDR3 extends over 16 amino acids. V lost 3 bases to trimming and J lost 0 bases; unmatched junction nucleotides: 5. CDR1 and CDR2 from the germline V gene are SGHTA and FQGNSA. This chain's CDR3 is CASSFWSGGSTDTQYF. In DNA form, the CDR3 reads TGTGCCAGCAGCTTTTGGAGCGGGGGAAGCACAGATACGCAGTATTTT. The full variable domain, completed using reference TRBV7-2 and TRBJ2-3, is GAGVSQSPSNKVTEKGKDVELRCDPISGHTALYWYRQSLGQGLEFLIYFQGNSAPDKSGLPSDRFSAERTGGSVSTLTIQRTQQEDSAVYLCASSFWSGGSTDTQYFGPGTRLTVL.

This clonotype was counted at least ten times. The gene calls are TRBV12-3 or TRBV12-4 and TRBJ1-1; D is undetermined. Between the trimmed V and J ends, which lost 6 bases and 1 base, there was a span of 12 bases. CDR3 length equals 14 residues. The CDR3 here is CASSPSPWNTEAFF. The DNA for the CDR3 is TGTGCCAGCAGCCCAAGTCCGTGGAACACTGAAGCTTTCTTT.

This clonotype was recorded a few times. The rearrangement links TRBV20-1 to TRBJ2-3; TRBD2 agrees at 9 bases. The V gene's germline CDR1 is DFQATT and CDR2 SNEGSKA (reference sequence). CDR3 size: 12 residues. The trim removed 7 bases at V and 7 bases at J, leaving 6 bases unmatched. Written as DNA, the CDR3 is TGCAGTGTTCTAGCGGGAACTCATACGCAGTATTTT. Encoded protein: CSVLAGTHTQYF.

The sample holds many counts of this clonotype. The CDR3 sequence: CASSLETAEDTQYF. The CDR3 nucleotides read TGTGCCAGCAGCTTGGAGACCGCTGAGGATACGCAGTATTTT. J is TRBJ2-3 and V is TRBV7-9; no clear D. V lost 3 bases to trimming and J lost 6 bases, with 13 bases between them. The germline CDR1 and CDR2 sequences are SEHNR and FQNEAQ (reference sequence). The CDR3 is 14 amino acids.

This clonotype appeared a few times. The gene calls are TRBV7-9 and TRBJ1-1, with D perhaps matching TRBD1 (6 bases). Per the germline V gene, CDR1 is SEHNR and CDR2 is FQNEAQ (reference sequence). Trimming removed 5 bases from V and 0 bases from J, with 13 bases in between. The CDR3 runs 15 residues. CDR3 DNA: TGTGCCAGCAGCCATCCGGACAGTATGAACACTGAAGCTTTCTTT. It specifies CASSHPDSMNTEAFF.

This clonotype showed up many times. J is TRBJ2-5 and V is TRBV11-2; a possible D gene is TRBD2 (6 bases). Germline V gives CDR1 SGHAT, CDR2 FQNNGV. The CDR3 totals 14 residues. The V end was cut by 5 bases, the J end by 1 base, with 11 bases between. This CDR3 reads CASSTGTFQETQYF. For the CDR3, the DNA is TGTGCCAGCAGCACTGGGACTTTCCAAGAGACCCAGTACTTC.

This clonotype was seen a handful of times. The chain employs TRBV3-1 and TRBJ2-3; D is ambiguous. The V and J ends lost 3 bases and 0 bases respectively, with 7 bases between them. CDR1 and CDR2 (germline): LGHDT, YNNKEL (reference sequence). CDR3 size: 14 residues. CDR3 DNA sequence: TGTGCCAGCAGCCATTACAGTAGCACAGATACGCAGTATTTT. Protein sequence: CASSHYSSTDTQYF.

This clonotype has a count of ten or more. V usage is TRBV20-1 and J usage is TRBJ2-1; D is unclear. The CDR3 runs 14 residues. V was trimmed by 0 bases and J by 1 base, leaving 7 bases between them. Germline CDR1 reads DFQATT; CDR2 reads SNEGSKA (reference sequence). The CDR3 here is CSARDSGSYNEQFF. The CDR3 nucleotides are TGCAGTGCTAGAGATTCTGGGTCCTACAATGAGCAGTTCTTC.

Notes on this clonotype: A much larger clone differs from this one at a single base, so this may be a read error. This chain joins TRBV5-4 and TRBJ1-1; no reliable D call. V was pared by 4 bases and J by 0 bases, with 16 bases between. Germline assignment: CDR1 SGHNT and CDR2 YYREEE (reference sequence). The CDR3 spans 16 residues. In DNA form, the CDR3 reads TGTGCCAGCAGCCCGACCACAGCGGGGATGAACACTGAAGCTTTCTTT. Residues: CASSPTTAGMNTEAFF.

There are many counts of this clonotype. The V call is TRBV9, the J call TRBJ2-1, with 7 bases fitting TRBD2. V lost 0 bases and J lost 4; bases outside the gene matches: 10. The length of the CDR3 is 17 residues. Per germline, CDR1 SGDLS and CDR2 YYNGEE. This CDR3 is CASSVGGRAADYNEQFF. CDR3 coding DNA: TGTGCCAGCAGCGTAGGTGGGAGGGCAGCCGATTACAATGAGCAGTTCTTC.

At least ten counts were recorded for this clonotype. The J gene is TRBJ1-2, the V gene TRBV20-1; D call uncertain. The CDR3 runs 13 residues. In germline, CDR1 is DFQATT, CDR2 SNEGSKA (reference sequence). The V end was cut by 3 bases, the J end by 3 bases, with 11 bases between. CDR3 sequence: CSARDGTYYGYTF. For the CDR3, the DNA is TGCAGTGCTAGGGACGGAACTTACTATGGCTACACCTTC.

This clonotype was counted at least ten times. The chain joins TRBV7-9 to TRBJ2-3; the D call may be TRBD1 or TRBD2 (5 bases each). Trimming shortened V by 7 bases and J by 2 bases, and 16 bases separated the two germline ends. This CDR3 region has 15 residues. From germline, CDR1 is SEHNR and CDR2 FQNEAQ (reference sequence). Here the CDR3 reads CASTFRRGATDTQYF. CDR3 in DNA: TGTGCCAGCACATTTCGTCGAGGGGCCACAGATACGCAGTATTTT.

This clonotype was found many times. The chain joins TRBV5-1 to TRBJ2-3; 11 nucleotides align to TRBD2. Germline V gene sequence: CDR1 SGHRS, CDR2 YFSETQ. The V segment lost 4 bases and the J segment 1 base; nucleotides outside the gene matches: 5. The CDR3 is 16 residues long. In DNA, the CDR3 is TGCGCCAGCAGCCCGCCGGGACTAGCGGGCACAGATACGCAGTATTTT. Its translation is CASSPPGLAGTDTQYF.

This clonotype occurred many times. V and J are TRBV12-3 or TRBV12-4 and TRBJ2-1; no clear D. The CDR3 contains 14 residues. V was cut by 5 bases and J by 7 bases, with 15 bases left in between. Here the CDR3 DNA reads TGTGCCAGCAGTCCGGGTCCCTCAACGAATGAGCAGTTCTTC. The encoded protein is CASSPGPSTNEQFF.